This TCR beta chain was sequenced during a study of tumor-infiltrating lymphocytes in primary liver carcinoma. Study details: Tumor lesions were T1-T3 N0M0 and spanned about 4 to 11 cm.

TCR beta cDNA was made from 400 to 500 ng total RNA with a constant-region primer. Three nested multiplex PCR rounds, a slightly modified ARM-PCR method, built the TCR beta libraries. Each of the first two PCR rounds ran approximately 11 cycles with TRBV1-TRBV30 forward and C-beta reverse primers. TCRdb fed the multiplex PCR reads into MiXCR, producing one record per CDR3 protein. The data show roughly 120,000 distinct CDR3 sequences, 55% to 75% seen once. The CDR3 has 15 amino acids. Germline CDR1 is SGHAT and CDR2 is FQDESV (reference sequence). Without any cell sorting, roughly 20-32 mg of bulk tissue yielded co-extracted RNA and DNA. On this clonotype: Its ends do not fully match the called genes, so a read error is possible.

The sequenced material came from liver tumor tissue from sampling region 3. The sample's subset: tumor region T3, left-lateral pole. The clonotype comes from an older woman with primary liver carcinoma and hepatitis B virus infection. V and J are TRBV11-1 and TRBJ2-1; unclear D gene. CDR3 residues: CASSFAVAGNNEQLF. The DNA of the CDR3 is TGTGCCAGCAGCTTTGCGGTGGCAGGCAACAATGAGCAGCTCTTC.